Sequencing of this TCR beta chain was carried out in a study of T cells after yellow fever vaccination. Study-level background: SMART-Seq v4 Ultra Low Input prepared libraries from low-cell fractions.

Study-wide findings and caveats: It was a small share of clonotypes that appeared in both CD4 and CD8 compartments.

The CDR3 is 14 residues long. Germline CDR1 reads SGHTA; CDR2 reads FQGNSA. Trimming at V came to 3 bases and at J to 5 bases, leaving 3 bases not matched to a gene. This clonotype showed up many times. The target antigen is unknown. TCR cDNA was made by 5'RACE template switching, adding a universal primer site and UMIs. TCRdb re-analysed the 5' RACE reads in MiXCR, keeping a single row per CDR3 protein. The data contain some 110,000 distinct CDR3 sequences, around 7.4% of them seen just once; the ten biggest clones take up nearly 2.5%. Sequencing used CD4+ T cells sorted from PBMCs, obtained 10 to 11 days after the first yellow fever vaccination. V usage is TRBV7-2 and J usage is TRBJ1-2; TRBD1 agrees at 10 bases. The source is a man aged 18 to 29 who received the YFV17D yellow fever vaccine. The CDR3 spells CASSLGDRGYGYTF. Written as DNA, the CDR3 is TGTGCCAGCAGCTTGGGGGACAGGGGATATGGCTACACCTTC.